These 23 T cell receptor beta chains came from one sample sequenced in a study of patients and donors after allogeneic stem cell transplantation. TCRdb processed the RT-PCR reads anew with MiXCR; each CDR3 protein has one entry. Of 160,000 or so distinct CDR3 sequences in the sample, approximately 24% were seen once. Sequenced input: blood, either unsorted or a sorted T cell fraction (not recorded which). The source of these receptors is a human donor who was either an allogeneic HSCT recipient or a stem cell or donor lymphocyte infusion donor (not recorded which). It is not recorded whose cells these are; they may come from a transplant donor.

This clonotype was counted between two and nine times. One end of the junction varies from germline; a read error may be responsible. The chain combines TRBV28 with TRBJ1-2; possible D gene TRBD1, 5 bases. The CDR3 is made up of 11 amino acids. Per germline, CDR1 MDHEN and CDR2 SYDVKM. CDR3 DNA sequence: TGTGCCAGCAGGACCGGGACCCTGGGCCACTTC. It specifies CASRTGTLGHF.

The rearrangement links TRBV12-3 or TRBV12-4 to TRBJ2-5, with D possibly TRBD1 on 6 matching bases. V lost 5 bases to trimming and J lost 6 bases, with 10 bases between them. The CDR3 consists of 12 residues. DNA of the CDR3: TGTGCCAGCAGTCCCCAGGGGAAGACCCAGTACTTC. Protein: CASSPQGKTQYF.

This clonotype has only a few counts. V and J are TRBV11-1 and TRBJ2-2; the D is unclear. There are 14 residues in the CDR3. With 2 bases removed from V and 2 bases from J, the gap between germline ends came to 6 bases. The germline V gene encodes CDR1 SGHAT and CDR2 FQDESV (reference sequence). The CDR3 nucleotides are TGTGCCAGCAGCTTATTCCTTAACACCGGGGAGCTGTTTTTT. Encoded protein: CASSLFLNTGELFF.

The rearrangement uses TRBV6-1 and TRBJ1-1, with 7 bases fitting TRBD1. The CDR3 loop spans 13 amino acids. J gave up 9 bases and V 2 bases, and 6 bases lay outside the gene matches. Germline CDR1 and CDR2: MNHNS and SASEGT. The CDR3 bases are TGTGCCAGCAGTGAACCCGAGACAGGGAAAGCTTTCTTT. Its protein is CASSEPETGKAFF.

The genes are TRBV12-3 or TRBV12-4 and TRBJ1-5; tentatively, D is TRBD1 (6 bases). The CDR3 spans 16 residues. Trimming pared 2 bases from V and 3 bases from J, leaving 14 bases between. Here the CDR3 DNA reads TGTGCCAGCAGTTTATGGGGGGCGGGAAACAATCAGCCCCAGCATTTT. It yields the protein CASSLWGAGNNQPQHF.

The V call is TRBV29-1, the J call TRBJ2-1; D unclear. Germline V lookup: CDR1 SQVTM, CDR2 ANQGSEA. The CDR3 length is 16 residues. Trimming pared 6 bases from V and 2 bases from J, leaving 20 bases between. In DNA, the CDR3 is TGCAGCGTCTGTCACGGACCCATAGTCCCCTACAATGAGCAGTTCTTC. It translates to CSVCHGPIVPYNEQFF.

This chain connects TRBV18 to TRBJ1-1, with 9 nucleotides matching TRBD1. V was pared by 3 bases and J by 6 bases, with 5 bases of the junction left unmatched. Germline CDR1 is KGHSH and CDR2 is LQKENI. The CDR3 contains 14 residues. Here the CDR3 DNA reads TGTGCCAGCTCACCCCTACAGGGGGCATCTGAAGCTTTCTTT. This translates into CASSPLQGASEAFF.

The sample holds a few counts of this clonotype. The rearrangement joins TRBV9 to TRBJ2-7; no clear D gene. Trimming cost V 0 bases and J 0 bases, with 7 bases left between them. CDR3 length equals 14 residues. The germline CDR1 and CDR2 sequences are SGDLS and YYNGEE. Written as DNA, the CDR3 is TGTGCCAGCAGCGTAGCCTCGAACTCCTACGAGCAGTACTTC. Residues: CASSVASNSYEQYF.

The rearrangement joins TRBV15 to TRBJ2-5; D is unresolved. The CDR3 extends over 16 amino acids. The germline V gene has CDR1 LNHNV and CDR2 YYDKDF (reference sequence). The V and J ends lost 0 bases and 5 bases respectively, with 16 bases between them. The CDR3 DNA is TGTGCCACCAGCAGAGATGGGTGGGGTGAAGAGGAGACCCAGTACTTC. Its protein product is CATSRDGWGEEETQYF.

This clonotype turned up a few times. The chain employs TRBV20-1 and TRBJ1-4; D remains ambiguous. CDR1 is DFQATT and CDR2 is SNEGSKA in the germline V gene (reference sequence). CDR3 length equals 14 residues. V was pared by 3 bases and J by 0 bases, with 8 bases between. DNA of the CDR3: TGCAGTGCTAGGTATCGGGCAACTAATGAAAAACTGTTTTTT. It codes for CSARYRATNEKLFF.

There are many counts of this clonotype. This rearrangement joins TRBV6-5 to TRBJ1-6; the D gene is possibly TRBD1 (5 bases). This CDR3 is 15 amino acids long. Trimming removed 0 bases at V and 9 bases at J, with 12 bases between. CDR1 is MNHEY and CDR2 is SVGAGI in the germline V gene. CDR3: CASSYSLQGGSPLHF. CDR3 DNA: TGTGCCAGCAGTTACTCGCTCCAGGGAGGTTCACCCCTCCACTTT.

This clonotype was observed a few times. The V and J genes are TRBV12-3 or TRBV12-4 and TRBJ2-4; maybe TRBD1 (5 bases). The CDR3 is 15 residues long. V lost 5 bases, J lost 3 bases, and 14 bases lay in between. CDR3 residues: CASSPSWGGKNIQYF. The CDR3 region has the DNA TGTGCCAGCAGTCCCAGCTGGGGCGGCAAAAACATTCAGTACTTC.

The chain joins TRBV5-1 to TRBJ2-3; D is perhaps TRBD1 (6 bases). The CDR3 is made up of 14 amino acids. Germline CDR1 reads SGHRS; CDR2 reads YFSETQ. V lost 4 bases to trimming and J lost 2 bases, with 11 bases between them. CDR3 nucleotide sequence: TGCGCCAGCAGCGGTCAGGGGTTCACAGATACGCAGTATTTT. As protein: CASSGQGFTDTQYF.

The chain joins TRBV25-1 to TRBJ2-7; weak D call: TRBD1 (5 bases). Per the germline V gene, CDR1 is MGHDK and CDR2 is SYGVNS. V lost 6 bases and J 3 bases, leaving 12 bases between the germline ends. This CDR3 has 13 amino acids. CDR3 DNA: TGTGCCAGCAGCGCAGGGTACGTCTACGAGCAGTACTTC. This encodes CASSAGYVYEQYF.

The table lists this clonotype with a few counts. The chain has TRBV7-2 and TRBJ2-1; 8 bases are a match to TRBD2. The CDR3 has 15 amino acids. V was clipped by 0 bases and J by 7 bases; unmatched bases: 5. Germline CDR1 is SGHTA and CDR2 is FQGNSA. The CDR3 spells CASSLATGGPNEQFF. The DNA for the CDR3 is TGTGCCAGCAGCTTAGCAACGGGGGGGCCAAATGAGCAGTTCTTC.

This clonotype was picked up a small number of times. The V call is TRBV9, the J call TRBJ2-7; 10 nucleotides agree with TRBD2. With 7 bases clipped from V and 2 bases from J, the junction kept 3 bases outside the gene matches. Germline lookup yields CDR1 SGDLS and CDR2 YYNGEE. The CDR3 loop spans 13 amino acids. This CDR3 is CASGSGGAYEQYF. DNA of the CDR3: TGTGCCAGCGGAAGCGGGGGGGCCTACGAGCAGTACTTC. Full variable domain (outside the CDR3, taken from reference TRBV9 and TRBJ2-7): DSGVTQTPKHLITATGQRVTLRCSPRSGDLSVYWYQQSLDQGLQFLIQYYNGEERAKGNILERFSAQQFPDLHSELNLSSLELGDSALYFCASGSGGAYEQYFGPGTRLTVT.

This chain uses TRBV19 with TRBJ2-1; 7 bases are shared with TRBD2. Losses at the gene ends were 3 bases for V and 5 bases for J; bases not matched to a gene: 10. CDR1 is LNHDA and CDR2 is SQIVND in the germline V gene (reference sequence). The CDR3 spans 16 residues. CDR3 coding DNA: TGTGCCAGTAGTATCGGGAGGCGGGAGAGAAACAATGAGCAGTTCTTC. Amino acid sequence: CASSIGRRERNNEQFF.

This clonotype appeared a few times. The J gene is TRBJ1-4, the V gene TRBV5-1; a possible D gene is TRBD1 (5 bases). In germline, CDR1 is SGHRS, CDR2 YFSETQ. With 6 bases removed from V and 5 bases from J, the gap between germline ends came to 17 bases. The CDR3 runs 15 residues. In nucleotides, the CDR3 is TGCGCCAGCACCCTTGGAGGGCCAGGGAATGAAAAACTGTTTTTT. It codes for CASTLGGPGNEKLFF.

The table lists this clonotype with many counts. V and J are TRBV6-1 and TRBJ1-4; D uncertain. The CDR3 runs to 16 residues. Germline V CDR1 and CDR2: MNHNS, SASEGT. V gave up 5 bases and J gave up 6 bases, with 19 bases separating them. CDR3 bases: TGTGCCAGCAGTCCCAAGGCGGTGGGGTCTGATGAAAAACTGTTTTTT. Its protein product is CASSPKAVGSDEKLFF.

This clonotype has a handful of counts. V is TRBV7-9 and J is TRBJ1-5, with 8 positions matching TRBD1. The germline gives CDR1 SEHNR, CDR2 FQNEAQ (reference sequence). V was clipped by 5 bases and J by 0 bases; unmatched bases: 9. This CDR3 is 17 amino acids long. CDR3 in amino acids: CASSLPRTGHSNQPQHF. As DNA, the CDR3 is TGTGCCAGCAGCCTTCCGAGGACAGGGCATAGCAATCAGCCCCAGCATTTT.

This clonotype was picked up a small number of times. The genes are TRBV12-3 or TRBV12-4 and TRBJ2-3; D possibly corresponds to TRBD2 (5 bases). Trimming cost V 3 bases and J 7 bases, with 5 bases left between them. CDR3 length: 11 residues. The CDR3 region is CASSFGNTQYF. For the CDR3, the DNA is TGTGCCAGCAGTTTCGGGAATACGCAGTATTTT.

This clonotype has ten or more counts. This chain connects TRBV20-1 to TRBJ1-5; TRBD1 matches at 8 bases. CDR3 size: 13 residues. Trimming cost V 7 bases and J 2 bases; bases outside gene matches: 4. Per germline, CDR1 DFQATT and CDR2 SNEGSKA (reference sequence). The CDR3 protein is CSVVGQGNQPQHF. CDR3 nucleotide sequence: TGCAGTGTTGTGGGACAGGGCAATCAGCCCCAGCATTTT.

The table lists this clonotype with many counts. The J gene is TRBJ1-1, the V gene TRBV29-1; TRBD1 matches 8 bases. CDR1 and CDR2 (germline): SQVTM, ANQGSEA. The CDR3 covers 13 residues. V was pared by 6 bases and J by 5 bases, with 8 bases of the junction left unmatched. The CDR3 region is CSVGTGPGTEAFF. The CDR3 DNA follows: TGCAGCGTCGGGACAGGTCCGGGGACTGAAGCTTTCTTT. The full variable domain, rest sourced from reference TRBV29-1 and TRBJ1-1, is SAVISQKPSRDICQRGTSLTIQCQVDSQVTMMFWYRQQPGQSLTLIATANQGSEATYESGFVIDKFPISRPNLTFSTLTVSNMSPEDSSIYLCSVGTGPGTEAFFGQGTRLTVV.